The sequence of this T cell receptor (beta chain) was determined in a study of cytomegalovirus exposure and HLA in healthy donors. Overall study findings and caveats: A missense variant in DCLRE1C was later tied to TCR beta V- and J-gene trimming.

The primer mix had 60 Vbeta and 13 Jbeta primers. Generated by immunoSEQ multiplex PCR, the TCRdb table keeps only in-frame clones and is missing some. The top ten hold 8% to 10% of the sample, which has fewer than 200,000 clones, nearly 80% seen once. V lost 6 bases and J 4 bases, leaving 12 bases between the germline ends. The germline V gene encodes CDR1 SNHLY and CDR2 FYNNEI. The CDR3 covers 13 residues. As regards this clone: The antigen is unknown.

This sequence joins TRBV2 and TRBJ1-2; D unresolved. This TCR derives from a young man in good health and CMV-seropositive. Sequencing input: PBMCs. As DNA, the CDR3 is TGTGCCAGCAGCCCGTCGTCCGGCTATGGCTACACCTTC. Amino acids: CASSPSSGYGYTF.